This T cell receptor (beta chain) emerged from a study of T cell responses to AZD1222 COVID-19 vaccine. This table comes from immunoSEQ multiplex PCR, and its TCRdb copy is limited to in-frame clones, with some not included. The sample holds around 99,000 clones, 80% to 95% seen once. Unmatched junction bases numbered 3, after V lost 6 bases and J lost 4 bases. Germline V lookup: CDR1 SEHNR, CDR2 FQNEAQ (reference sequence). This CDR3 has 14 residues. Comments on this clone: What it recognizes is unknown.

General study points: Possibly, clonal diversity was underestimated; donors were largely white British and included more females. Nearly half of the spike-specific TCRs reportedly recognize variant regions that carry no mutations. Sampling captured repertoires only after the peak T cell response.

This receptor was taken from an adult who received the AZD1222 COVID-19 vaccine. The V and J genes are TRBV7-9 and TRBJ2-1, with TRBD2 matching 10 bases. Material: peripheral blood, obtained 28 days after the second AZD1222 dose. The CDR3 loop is CASRGTSAYNEQFF. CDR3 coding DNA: TGTGCCAGCAGGGGGACTAGCGCTTACAATGAGCAGTTCTTC. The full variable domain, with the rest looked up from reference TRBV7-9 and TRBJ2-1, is DTGVSQNPRHKITKRGQNVTFRCDPISEHNRLYWYRQTLGQGPEFLTYFQNEAQLEKSRLLSDRFSAERPKGSFSTLEIQRTEQGDSAMYLCASRGTSAYNEQFFGPGTRLTVL.